Following are 28 T cell receptor beta chains from one sample sequenced in a study of Ad26.COV2.S vaccination and SARS-CoV-2 variants (dated by TCRdb to about 2021). The method behind the library was the immunoSEQ multiplex PCR assay. Entries here come from immuneACCESS through TCRdb and include only in-frame sequences with V and J called. Some clones fail to appear in such tables; in the studies checked, an unresolved V gene covers under half of the shortfall, and the cause of the remainder is unknown. The sample table records about 280,000 clones; 70% to 90% of these occur just once. Jointly, the top ten make up about 3.6% of the sample. Reading the label with the study, this specimen's treatment or condition is: about 20 received Ad26.COV2.S at low or high dose, single or two shots; roughly 5 received placebo; per-sample allocation not given. Repertoires of vaccine and placebo recipients were sequenced from samples taken on day 63 after the first injection.

Sample: peripheral blood, taken in a trial of Ad26.COV2.S vaccine versus placebo. Receptors originate from a person aged 18-65 years who received the Ad26.COV2.S COVID-19 vaccine or a placebo.

The gene calls are TRBV7-6 and TRBJ2-1; no firm D call. The CDR3 totals 17 residues. Germline loops: CDR1 SGHVS, CDR2 FNYEAQ. The V and J ends lost 1 base and 0 bases respectively, with 13 bases between them. The CDR3 nucleotides are TGTGCCAGCAGCTTAGTTGGGTACGGTAGCTCCTACAATGAGCAGTTCTTC. Amino acid sequence: CASSLVGYGSSYNEQFF.

This clone was detected a few times. The CDR3 DNA sequence: TGTGCCAGCAGCTCGACAGCGAACACCTACGAGCAGTACTTC. As protein: CASSSTANTYEQYF. The gene calls are TRBV7-9 and TRBJ2-7; tentatively, D is TRBD1 (5 bases). V was clipped by 4 bases and J by 2 bases, with 12 bases between them. This CDR3 contains 14 residues. Germline loops: CDR1 SEHNR, CDR2 FQNEAQ (reference sequence).

The chain links TRBV30 to TRBJ2-1; D gene ambiguous. The germline V gene has CDR1 GTSNPN and CDR2 SVGIG (reference sequence). V lost 0 bases and J lost 9, with 15 bases in between. This CDR3 has 14 residues. DNA for the CDR3: TGTGCCTGGAGTGTACTGGTTCGAGGTGGTGAGCAGTTCTTC. Its translation is CAWSVLVRGGEQFF. The full variable domain, rest sourced from reference TRBV30 and TRBJ2-1, is SQTIHQWPATLVQPVGSPLSLECTVEGTSNPNLYWYRQAAGRGLQLLFYSVGIGQISSEVPQNLSASRPQDRQFILSSKKLLLSDSGFYLCAWSVLVRGGEQFFGPGTRLTVL.

The chain uses TRBV7-9 and TRBJ1-4, with 7 bases fitting TRBD1. Germline CDR1 is SEHNR and CDR2 is FQNEAQ (reference sequence). CDR3 length: 16 residues. V trimming: 4 bases; J trimming: 8 bases; junction bases outside the gene matches: 13. CDR3 bases: TGTGCCAGCAGCTCCCCGAAACAGGGGAGGGGAGAAAAACTGTTTTTT. Translating gives CASSSPKQGRGEKLFF.

V and J are TRBV18 and TRBJ1-1, with D unresolved. This CDR3 spans 13 amino acids. The V gene lost 3 bases and the J gene lost 6 bases, with 11 bases spanning the gap. The V gene's germline CDR1 is KGHSH and CDR2 LQKENI. The CDR3 spells CASSPDGRAEAFF. CDR3 bases: TGTGCCAGCTCACCGGATGGAAGGGCTGAAGCTTTCTTT.

The V call is TRBV5-1, the J call TRBJ2-3, with TRBD2 matching 10 bases. The J segment lost 4 bases and the V segment lost 4 bases, leaving 3 bases of the junction unmatched. Looked up from germline, CDR1 is SGHRS and CDR2 is YFSETQ. This CDR3 region has 14 residues. The CDR3 sequence is CASSLGTSADTQYF. DNA for the CDR3: TGCGCCAGCAGCCTCGGGACTAGCGCAGATACGCAGTATTTT. Drawing the rest from reference TRBV5-1 and TRBJ2-3, the complete variable domain is KAGVTQTPRYLIKTRGQQVTLSCSPISGHRSVSWYQQTPGQGLQFLFEYFSETQRNKGNFPGRFSGRQFSNSRSEMNVSTLELGDSALYLCASSLGTSADTQYFGPGTRLTVL.

The J gene is TRBJ1-6, the V gene TRBV6-6; 7 bases match TRBD1. Germline assignment: CDR1 MNHNY and CDR2 SVGAGI (reference sequence). V lost 5 bases to trimming and J lost 7 bases; unmatched junction nucleotides: 5. The CDR3 totals 14 residues. CDR3 in amino acids: CASSVQGKNSPLHF. The CDR3 coding sequence is TGTGCCAGCAGTGTACAGGGGAAGAATTCACCCCTCCACTTT.

This chain connects TRBV4-1 to TRBJ1-1; D gene unclear. The V and J ends lost 1 base and 1 base respectively, with 7 bases between them. CDR3 size: 14 residues. Germline values: CDR1 MGHRA, CDR2 YSYEKL. CDR3 in DNA: TGCGCCAGCAGCCAAGTCGCAGAGAACACTGAAGCTTTCTTT. As protein: CASSQVAENTEAFF.

In this sample, this clone turned up a few times. In DNA, the CDR3 is TGTGCCATCACCAATTCCAGGGGGACTGTGAACACTGAAGCTTTCTTT. This translates into CAITNSRGTVNTEAFF. The chain links TRBV10-3 to TRBJ1-1; 7 bases line up with TRBD1. J gave up 0 bases and V 7 bases, and 11 bases lay outside the gene matches. Germline assignment: CDR1 ENHRY and CDR2 SYGVKD. CDR3 length: 16 amino acids.

The chain recombines TRBV6-5 with TRBJ1-2; weak D call: TRBD1 (6 bases). CDR1 MNHEY and CDR2 SVGAGI come from the germline V gene. The V end lost 6 bases, the J end lost 4 bases, and 9 bases lay between the germline ends. This CDR3 spans 12 amino acids. CDR3 residues: CASRGTSYGYTF. As DNA, the CDR3 is TGTGCCAGCAGGGGGACATCCTATGGCTACACCTTC.

Worth noting for this clone: This sample also contains other DNA sequences that code for the same CDR3. The V gene is TRBV4-1, the J gene TRBJ1-2; 7 bases line up with TRBD1. The ends lost 1 base at V and 0 bases at J; junction bases unmatched: 2. The CDR3 runs to 15 residues. Germline CDR1 MGHRA, CDR2 YSYEKL. CDR3 DNA sequence: TGCGCCAGCAGCCAAGGGACAGGTCCTAACTATGGCTACACCTTC. Amino acids: CASSQGTGPNYGYTF.

This rearrangement joins TRBV21-1 to TRBJ1-1. TRBV21-1 is classified as a pseudogene. The CDR3 sequence is 19 residues long. In DNA form, the CDR3 reads TGTGCCAGCAGCCCCAACGGGACTTGGAGGTTGACCGTGTGCCCTGAAGCTTTCTTT. Translated, it gives CASSPNGTWRLTVCPEAFF.

In its sample, this clone was seen once. The chain couples TRBV28 to TRBJ1-4; TRBD1 might be the D (6 bases). The germline gives CDR1 MDHEN, CDR2 SYDVKM. This CDR3 spans 12 amino acids. V lost 4 bases, J lost 14 bases, and 14 bases lay in between. The chain's CDR3 is CASSSSTGWLFF. DNA for the CDR3: TGTGCCAGCAGTTCTTCAACAGGGTGGCTGTTTTTT.

The V and J genes are TRBV15 and TRBJ2-7; 11 bases fit TRBD1. Losses at the gene ends were 6 bases for V and 5 bases for J; bases not matched to a gene: 15. The CDR3 runs 17 residues. CDR1 and CDR2 from the germline V gene are LNHNV and YYDKDF (reference sequence). The CDR3 protein is CATRYRGLGQGVNEQYF. CDR3 bases: TGTGCCACCAGATACCGAGGTTTGGGACAGGGGGTCAACGAGCAGTACTTC.

The chain couples TRBV3-1 (or the pseudogene TRBV3-2) to TRBJ2-1; TRBD2 agrees at 8 bases. The V and J ends lost 5 bases and 8 bases, in that order; junction bases with no gene match: 8. Germline assignment: CDR1 LGHDT and CDR2 YNNKEL (reference sequence). The CDR3 loop spans 14 amino acids. CDR3 residues: CASSLPGLVYEQFF. The CDR3 DNA follows: TGTGCCAGCAGCTTACCGGGACTAGTATATGAGCAGTTCTTC.

This chain links TRBV6-5 with TRBJ2-5; no definite D call. Germline CDR1 reads MNHEY; CDR2 reads SVGAGI. This CDR3 spans 13 amino acids. Trimming cost V 7 bases and J 1 base, with 10 bases left between them. Written as DNA, the CDR3 is TGTGCCAGCACCGTGGGCATCCAAGAGACCCAGTACTTC. As protein: CASTVGIQETQYF.

The chain links TRBV7-2 to TRBJ2-6; TRBD1 aligns across 8 bases. This CDR3 is built from 13 residues. Losses at the gene ends were 11 bases for V and 2 bases for J; bases not matched to a gene: 2. CDR1 and CDR2 (germline): SGHTA, FQGNSA. The CDR3 bases are TGTGCCCACAGGGGGGCTGGGGCCAACGTCCTGACTTTC. Translation: CAHRGAGANVLTF.

With regard to this clone: Other DNA sequences in the same sample also yield this CDR3. J is TRBJ2-7 and V is TRBV2; possibly TRBD1 for D (5 bases). The CDR3 covers 12 residues. Germline V CDR1 and CDR2: SNHLY, FYNNEI. Trimming took off 2 bases at V and 3 bases at J, with 5 bases between the two ends. The CDR3 DNA reads as TGTGCCAGCAGTGAAAGGGGCTACGAGCAGTACTTC. Its translation: CASSERGYEQYF.

The chain uses TRBV27 and TRBJ1-6; no definite D call. This CDR3 region has 13 residues. The germline CDR1 and CDR2 sequences are MNHEY and SMNVEV (reference sequence). The V end was cut by 7 bases, the J end by 5 bases, with 9 bases between. The DNA of the CDR3 is TGTGCCAGCAAGAGAGGGAATAATTCACCCCTCCACTTT. Translated, it gives CASKRGNNSPLHF.

J is TRBJ1-5 and V is TRBV4-3; D not certain. Germline CDR1 LGHNA, CDR2 YSLEER. This CDR3 has 16 amino acids. V lost 0 bases, J lost 1 base, and 10 bases lay in between. CDR3 sequence (DNA): TGCGCCAGCAGCCAAGATTTATCAGGAAGCAATCAGCCCCAGCATTTT. Residues: CASSQDLSGSNQPQHF.

The V call is TRBV5-5, the J call TRBJ2-3; possibly TRBD1 or TRBD2 for D (5 bases each). The CDR3 is 17 residues long. V shed 1 base and J shed 0 bases, with 15 bases lying between them. CDR1 SGHKS and CDR2 YYEKEE come from the germline V gene (reference sequence). CDR3 sequence (DNA): TGTGCCAGCAGCTTGCAAGGGTGGGGACCTAGCACAGATACGCAGTATTTT. Its translation: CASSLQGWGPSTDTQYF.

The rearrangement joins TRBV4-3 to TRBJ1-2; 8 bases line up with TRBD1. The ends lost 4 bases at V and 5 bases at J; junction bases unmatched: 6. There are 14 residues in the CDR3. The germline V gene has CDR1 LGHNA and CDR2 YSLEER. In nucleotides, the CDR3 is TGCGCCAGCAGCCCGACAGGGGTGCAATATGGCTACACCTTC. Translated: CASSPTGVQYGYTF.

The chain joins TRBV10-1 to TRBJ2-1; 7 nucleotides align to TRBD2. The junction had 12 bases not matched to a gene; V was cut back by 8 bases and J by 5 bases. Germline V gene lookup returns CDR1 WNHNN and CDR2 SYGVQD (reference sequence). The CDR3 is 15 residues long. The CDR3 protein is CASGNGRLVHNEQFF. In DNA form, the CDR3 reads TGCGCCAGCGGGAACGGGAGGTTGGTACACAATGAGCAGTTCTTC.

The V call is TRBV7-2, the J call TRBJ2-5; the match to TRBD2 covers 13 bases. The length of the CDR3 is 15 residues. CDR1 SGHTA and CDR2 FQGNSA come from the germline V gene. Trimming at V came to 2 bases and at J to 8 bases, leaving 5 bases not matched to a gene. CDR3: CASSLTSGGAITQYF. The CDR3 DNA follows: TGTGCCAGCAGCTTAACTAGCGGGGGGGCCATAACCCAGTACTTC.

The chain uses TRBV19 and TRBJ1-2; D perhaps matches TRBD1 (5 bases). This CDR3 is built from 16 residues. Germline CDR1 reads LNHDA; CDR2 reads SQIVND (reference sequence). V was clipped by 4 bases and J by 3 bases, with 18 bases between them. The CDR3: CASSTPGPTGHYGYTF. CDR3 nucleotides: TGTGCCAGTAGTACCCCGGGCCCGACGGGGCACTATGGCTACACCTTC. Variable domain in full (rest from reference TRBV19 and TRBJ1-2): DGGITQSPKYLFRKEGQNVTLSCEQNLNHDAMYWYRQDPGQGLRLIYYSQIVNDFQKGDIAEGYSVSREKKESFPLTVTSAQKNPTAFYLCASSTPGPTGHYGYTFGSGTRLTVV.

The chain recombines TRBV19 with TRBJ1-1; D is unclear. Trimming took 7 bases from V and 13 from J, leaving 16 bases between them. The CDR3 covers 11 residues. Germline assignment: CDR1 LNHDA and CDR2 SQIVND (reference sequence). CDR3 sequence: CASTKGPRVFF. CDR3 sequence (DNA): TGTGCCAGTACGAAAGGGCCCCGAGTTTTCTTT.

The chain carries TRBV3-1 (or the pseudogene TRBV3-2) and TRBJ1-5; TRBD1 agrees at 10 bases. Per germline, CDR1 LGHDT and CDR2 YNNKEL (reference sequence). The CDR3 runs 14 residues. V trimming: 4 bases; J trimming: 6 bases; junction bases outside the gene matches: 3. This CDR3 is CASSPGTGAQPQHF. DNA for the CDR3: TGTGCCAGCAGCCCGGGGACAGGGGCTCAGCCCCAGCATTTT.

V is TRBV14 and J is TRBJ1-2; a possible D gene is TRBD1 (5 bases). Germline CDR1 is SGHDN and CDR2 is FVKESK. The CDR3 runs 13 residues. The V end lost 1 base, the J end lost 7 bases, and 10 bases lay between the germline ends. Here the CDR3 DNA reads TGTGCCAGCAGCCAAGTTTCAGGGCCTGGCTACACCTTC. Protein sequence: CASSQVSGPGYTF.